This T cell receptor (beta chain) was captured in a study of cytomegalovirus exposure and HLA in healthy donors. In the study overall: HLA-typed donors were the source of approximately 80 million unique TCRs held in an early data release.

V was pared by 5 bases and J by 1 base, with 17 bases of the junction left unmatched. The CDR3 consists of 20 residues. From germline, CDR1 is SGHVS and CDR2 FQNEAQ. The PCR ran on 60 Vbeta and 13 Jbeta primers. Assay: immunoSEQ multiplex PCR; the TCRdb copy retains only in-frame clones and omits some. The profile shows under 200,000 clones, about four fifths of them singletons. Sequencing was done on a sample of PBMCs. This chain joins TRBV7-8 and TRBJ2-2, with TRBD2 matching over 9 bases. This sequence was found in a woman under 30 in good health and CMV-seronegative. The CDR3 spells CASSPRYRRGSGRNTGELFF. CDR3 nucleotides: TGTGCCAGCAGCCCCCGATATCGGCGAGGTAGCGGGAGGAACACCGGGGAGCTGTTTTTT.